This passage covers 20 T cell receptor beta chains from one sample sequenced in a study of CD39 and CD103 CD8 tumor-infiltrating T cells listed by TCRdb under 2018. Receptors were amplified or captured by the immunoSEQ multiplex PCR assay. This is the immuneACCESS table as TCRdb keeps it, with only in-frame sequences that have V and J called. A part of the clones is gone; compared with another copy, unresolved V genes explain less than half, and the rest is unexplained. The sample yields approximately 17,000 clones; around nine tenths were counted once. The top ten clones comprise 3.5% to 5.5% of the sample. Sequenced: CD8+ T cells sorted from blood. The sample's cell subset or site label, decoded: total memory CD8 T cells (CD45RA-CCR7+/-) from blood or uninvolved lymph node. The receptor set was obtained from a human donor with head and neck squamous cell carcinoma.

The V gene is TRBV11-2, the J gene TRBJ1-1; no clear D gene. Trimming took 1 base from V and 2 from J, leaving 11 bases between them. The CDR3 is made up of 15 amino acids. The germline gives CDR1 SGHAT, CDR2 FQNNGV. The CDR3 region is CASSLVGRLNTEAFF. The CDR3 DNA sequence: TGTGCCAGCAGCTTAGTGGGGAGGCTAAACACTGAAGCTTTCTTT. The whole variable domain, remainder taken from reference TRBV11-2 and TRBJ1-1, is EAGVAQSPRYKIIEKRQSVAFWCNPISGHATLYWYQQILGQGPKLLIQFQNNGVVDDSQLPKDRFSAERLKGVDSTLKIQPAKLEDSAVYLCASSLVGRLNTEAFFGQGTRLTVV.

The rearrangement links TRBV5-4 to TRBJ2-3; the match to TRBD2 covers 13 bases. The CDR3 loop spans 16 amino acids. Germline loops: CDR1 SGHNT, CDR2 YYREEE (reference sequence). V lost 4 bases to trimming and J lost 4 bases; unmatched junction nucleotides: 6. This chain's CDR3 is CASSAQLAGGPDTQYF. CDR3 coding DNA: TGTGCCAGCAGCGCCCAACTAGCGGGGGGGCCAGATACGCAGTATTTT.

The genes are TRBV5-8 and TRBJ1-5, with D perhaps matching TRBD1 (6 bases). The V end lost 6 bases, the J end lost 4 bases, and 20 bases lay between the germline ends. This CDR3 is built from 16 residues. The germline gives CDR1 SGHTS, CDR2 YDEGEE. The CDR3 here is CASNHGAEGENQPQHF. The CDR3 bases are TGTGCCAGCAACCACGGCGCTGAGGGGGAGAATCAGCCCCAGCATTTT.

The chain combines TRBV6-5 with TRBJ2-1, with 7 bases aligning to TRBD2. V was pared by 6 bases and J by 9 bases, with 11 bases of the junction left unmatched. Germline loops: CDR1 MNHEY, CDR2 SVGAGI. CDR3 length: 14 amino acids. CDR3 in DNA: TGTGCCAGCAGCTCTAGCGGAGGATATGGTGAGCAGTTCTTC. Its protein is CASSSSGGYGEQFF.

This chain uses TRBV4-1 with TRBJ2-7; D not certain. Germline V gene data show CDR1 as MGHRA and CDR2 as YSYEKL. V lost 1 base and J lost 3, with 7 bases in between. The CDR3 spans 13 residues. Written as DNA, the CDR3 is TGCGCCAGCAGCCAAGTGGATTTCTACGAGCAGTACTTC. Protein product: CASSQVDFYEQYF.

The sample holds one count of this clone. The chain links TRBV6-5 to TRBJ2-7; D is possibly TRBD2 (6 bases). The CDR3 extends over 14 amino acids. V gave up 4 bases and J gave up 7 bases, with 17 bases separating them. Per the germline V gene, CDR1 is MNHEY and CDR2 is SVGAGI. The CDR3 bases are TGTGCCAGCAGTTCCCGGGGGAACGCAGGGGAGCAGTACTTC. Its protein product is CASSSRGNAGEQYF.

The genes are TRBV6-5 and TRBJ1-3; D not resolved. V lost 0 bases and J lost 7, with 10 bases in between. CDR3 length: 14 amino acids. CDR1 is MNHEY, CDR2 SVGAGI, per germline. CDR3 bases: TGTGCCAGCAGTTACTCCGGGGTTGGGAACACCATATATTTT. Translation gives CASSYSGVGNTIYF.

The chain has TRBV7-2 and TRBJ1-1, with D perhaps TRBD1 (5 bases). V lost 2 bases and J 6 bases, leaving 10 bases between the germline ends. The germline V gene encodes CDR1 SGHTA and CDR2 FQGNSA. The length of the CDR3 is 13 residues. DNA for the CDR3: TGTGCCAGCAGCTTAACAGGCTCCCCTGAAGCTTTCTTT. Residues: CASSLTGSPEAFF.

The CDR3, as DNA: TGTGCCAGCAGACCCCAGGGGGATGGCTACACCTTC. This encodes CASRPQGDGYTF. The J gene is TRBJ1-2, the V gene TRBV5-4; 7 positions agree with TRBD1. CDR3 size: 12 residues. The junction had 4 bases not matched to a gene; V was cut back by 5 bases and J by 6 bases. Germline assignment: CDR1 SGHNT and CDR2 YYREEE (reference sequence).

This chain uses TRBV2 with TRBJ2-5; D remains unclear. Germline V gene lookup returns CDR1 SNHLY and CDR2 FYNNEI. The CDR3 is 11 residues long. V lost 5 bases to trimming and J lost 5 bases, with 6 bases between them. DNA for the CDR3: TGTGCCAGCAGTTTAGGGGAGACCCAGTACTTC. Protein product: CASSLGETQYF.

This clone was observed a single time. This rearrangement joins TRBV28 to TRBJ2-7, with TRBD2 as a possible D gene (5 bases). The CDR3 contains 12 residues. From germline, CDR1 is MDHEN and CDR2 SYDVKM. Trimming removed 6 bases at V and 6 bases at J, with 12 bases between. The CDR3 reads CASSRLAGEQYF. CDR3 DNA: TGTGCCAGCAGCCGCCTGGCGGGCGAGCAGTACTTC.

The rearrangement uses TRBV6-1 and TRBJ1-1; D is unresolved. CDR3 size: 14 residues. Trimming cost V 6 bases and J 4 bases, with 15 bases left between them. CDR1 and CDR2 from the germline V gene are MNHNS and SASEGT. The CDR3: CASSVGIGFTEAFF. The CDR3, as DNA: TGTGCCAGCAGCGTGGGAATCGGCTTCACTGAAGCTTTCTTT.

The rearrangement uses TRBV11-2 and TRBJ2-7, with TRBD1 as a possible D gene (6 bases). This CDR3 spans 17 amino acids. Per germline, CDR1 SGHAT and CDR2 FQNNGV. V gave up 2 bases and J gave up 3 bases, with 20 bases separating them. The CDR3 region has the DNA TGTGCCAGCAGCTTATTGGGGCAGGGGTTGGCCAGCTACGAGCAGTACTTC. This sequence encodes CASSLLGQGLASYEQYF.

The CDR3 DNA follows: TGTGCCAGCAGCCCCGGTCCCCCTAACTATGGCTACACCTTC. It is translated as CASSPGPPNYGYTF. V gene TRBV5-5 combines with J gene TRBJ1-2; no reliable D call. V shed 4 bases and J shed 0 bases, with 10 bases lying between them. Germline CDR1 is SGHKS and CDR2 is YYEKEE (reference sequence). The CDR3 extends over 14 amino acids. Complete variable domain (other parts from reference TRBV5-5 and TRBJ1-2): DAGVTQSPTHLIKTRGQQVTLRCSPISGHKSVSWYQQVLGQGPQFIFQYYEKEERGRGNFPDRFSARQFPNYSSELNVNALLLGDSALYLCASSPGPPNYGYTFGSGTRLTVV.

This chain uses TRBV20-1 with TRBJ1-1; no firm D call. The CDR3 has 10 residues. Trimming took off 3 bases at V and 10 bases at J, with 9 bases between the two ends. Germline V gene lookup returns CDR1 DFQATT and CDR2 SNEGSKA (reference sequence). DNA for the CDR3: TGCAGTGCTAGGGAGAGCGTAGCTTTCTTT. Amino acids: CSARESVAFF.

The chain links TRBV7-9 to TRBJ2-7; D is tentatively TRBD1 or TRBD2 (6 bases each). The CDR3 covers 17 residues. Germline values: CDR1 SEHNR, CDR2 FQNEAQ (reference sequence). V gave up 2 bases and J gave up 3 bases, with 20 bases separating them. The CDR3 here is CASSLYTGAGGFYEQYF. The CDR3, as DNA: TGTGCCAGCAGCTTATATACGGGGGCTGGCGGCTTCTACGAGCAGTACTTC.

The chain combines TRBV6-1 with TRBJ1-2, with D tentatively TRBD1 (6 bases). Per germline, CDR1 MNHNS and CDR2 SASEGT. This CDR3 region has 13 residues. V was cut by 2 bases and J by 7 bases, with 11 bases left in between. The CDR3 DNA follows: TGTGCCAGCAGTGAATCGGGGGGCTTTGGCTACACCTTC. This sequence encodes CASSESGGFGYTF.

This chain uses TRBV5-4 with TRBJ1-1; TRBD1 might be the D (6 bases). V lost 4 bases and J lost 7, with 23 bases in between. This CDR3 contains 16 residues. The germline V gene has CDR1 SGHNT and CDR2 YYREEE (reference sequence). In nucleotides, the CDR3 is TGTGCCAGCAGCACCGCTACCGGGACACACCTTGTTGAAGCTTTCTTT. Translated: CASSTATGTHLVEAFF.

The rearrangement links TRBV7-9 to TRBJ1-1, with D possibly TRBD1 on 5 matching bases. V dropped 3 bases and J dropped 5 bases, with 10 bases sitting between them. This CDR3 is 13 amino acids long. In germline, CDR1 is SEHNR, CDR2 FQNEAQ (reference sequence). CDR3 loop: CASSLSGGTEAFF. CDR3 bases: TGTGCCAGCAGCTTGAGTGGGGGGACTGAAGCTTTCTTT.

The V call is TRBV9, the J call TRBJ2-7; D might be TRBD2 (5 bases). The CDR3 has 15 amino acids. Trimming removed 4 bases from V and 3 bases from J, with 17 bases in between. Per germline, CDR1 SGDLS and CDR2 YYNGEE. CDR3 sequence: CASSSEVDGDYEQYF. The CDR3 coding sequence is TGTGCCAGCAGCAGCGAGGTGGACGGGGACTACGAGCAGTACTTC. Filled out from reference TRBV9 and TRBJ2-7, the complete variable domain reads DSGVTQTPKHLITATGQRVTLRCSPRSGDLSVYWYQQSLDQGLQFLIQYYNGEERAKGNILERFSAQQFPDLHSELNLSSLELGDSALYFCASSSEVDGDYEQYFGPGTRLTVT.